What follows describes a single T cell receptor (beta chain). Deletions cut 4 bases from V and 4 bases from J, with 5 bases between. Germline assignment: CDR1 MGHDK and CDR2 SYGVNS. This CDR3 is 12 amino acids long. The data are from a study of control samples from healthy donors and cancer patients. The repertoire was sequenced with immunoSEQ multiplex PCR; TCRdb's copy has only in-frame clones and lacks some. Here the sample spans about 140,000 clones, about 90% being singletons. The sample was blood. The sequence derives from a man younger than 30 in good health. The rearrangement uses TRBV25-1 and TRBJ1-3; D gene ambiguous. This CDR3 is CASSGEGNTIYF. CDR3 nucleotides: TGTGCCAGCAGTGGAGAGGGAAACACCATATATTTT.